This T cell receptor (beta chain) appears in the sequencing data of a study of cytomegalovirus exposure and HLA in healthy donors. Findings and caveats of the study: Subsequent analysis revealed that first-cohort TCR clusters tended to co-occur in the 95 to 150 validation repertoires.

Germline-derived CDR1 and CDR2 are SGHRS and YFSETQ. The germline V and J ends were trimmed by 1 base and 2 bases, with 8 bases remaining between them. The CDR3 covers 14 residues. Here immunoSEQ multiplex PCR was the method, and the copy in TCRdb shows in-frame clones only, minus some. The data contain about 360,000 clones, 86% of them singletons. Separate from the approximately 720-subject first cohort, the approximately 120-subject validation cohort was the one that the donors belonged to. Remarks on this clone: Its antigen is still unknown.

The rearrangement links TRBV5-1 to TRBJ2-3; D is perhaps TRBD2 (5 bases). Sequenced material: PBMCs. This receptor was obtained from a woman aged 18-29 years in good health and CMV-seronegative. The CDR3 nucleotides are TGCGCCAGCAGCTTGTTCGGGGTCACAGATACGCAGTATTTT. It is translated as CASSLFGVTDTQYF.